This T cell receptor beta chain derives from a study of CD8+CD57+ T cells in acquired aplastic anemia. Study-wide background: An average of approximately 3.2 ug of DNA was obtained from sorted CD4+ and CD8+ cells. General study points: No significant difference in CD8+ Simpson's diversity was found between patients and controls. The study identified twenty-nine CD8+ CDR3 sequences shared by patients and controls.

Per the germline V gene, CDR1 is SGDLS and CDR2 is YYNGEE. The CDR3 is 17 amino acids. As concerns this clonotype: Antigen: not known. A junction end diverges from the germline sequence, so it may reflect a read error.

Those patients picked for sequencing had displayed CD8+CD57+ cell expansion on flow cytometry. As a group, the patients uniformly had severe acquired aplastic anemia. The use of genomic DNA as template underpinned the TCR beta VDJ and CDR3 profiling. TCRdb recomputed calls from the reads with MiXCR, one row per CDR3 protein. Among about 98,000 distinct CDR3 sequences, less than 75% were seen once, and the ten largest hold over 55%. This sequence was found in a human donor with aplastic anemia. V and J are TRBV9 and TRBJ1-6; D is unclear. Sequencing input: sorted CD4+, CD8+, or CD8+CD57+ T cells (not recorded which) from PBMCs. The CDR3 loop reads CASSVARSSSYNSPPHF. DNA for the CDR3: TGTGCCAGCAGCGTAGCGCGGAGTAGCTCCTATAATTCACCCCCCCACTTT.